The 24 T cell receptor beta chains presented below share a single source sample, sequenced in a study of response to subunit inactivated influenza vaccine. MiXCR, applied by TCRdb to the RT-PCR reads, yields one record per CDR3 protein. This table has about 620,000 distinct CDR3 sequences, about 10% appearing once. The source material was PBMCs from blood, sampled on the day of vaccination. These receptors came from a man aged 45-60 years who received an inactivated influenza vaccine.

This chain links TRBV10-2 with TRBJ2-7; TRBD2 matches 9 bases. The germline CDR1 and CDR2 sequences are WSHSY and SAAADI. With 7 bases clipped from V and 5 bases from J, the junction kept 9 bases outside the gene matches. This CDR3 is built from 14 residues. In DNA, the CDR3 is TGCGCCAGCACAGATCTAGCGGGGAAGAACGAGCAGTACTTC. It yields the protein CASTDLAGKNEQYF.

This clonotype was seen at least ten times. The chain couples TRBV18 to TRBJ1-3; D gene uncertain. CDR1 and CDR2 (germline): KGHSH, LQKENI. V dropped 2 bases and J dropped 0 bases, with 11 bases sitting between them. The CDR3 sequence is 16 residues long. CDR3 region: CASSPTLSASGNTIYF. CDR3 nucleotides: TGTGCCAGCTCACCAACTCTCTCCGCCTCTGGAAACACCATATATTTT.

The chain carries TRBV30 and TRBJ2-7, with 9 bases matching TRBD1. This CDR3 comprises 14 residues. With V trimmed by 2 bases and J by 5 bases, 7 bases remained unmatched. The germline V gene encodes CDR1 GTSNPN and CDR2 SVGIG (reference sequence). The CDR3 sequence is CAWSPWTGANEQYF. CDR3 DNA: TGTGCCTGGAGTCCCTGGACAGGGGCGAACGAGCAGTACTTC.

The chain joins TRBV20-1 to TRBJ2-5, with 7 bases matching TRBD1. After removal of 4 bases from V and 4 bases from J, the junction contained 9 bases not matched to a gene. Germline CDR1 and CDR2: DFQATT and SNEGSKA (reference sequence). The CDR3 runs to 14 residues. The CDR3: CSATTGFRVETQYF. The CDR3 DNA is TGCAGTGCTACGACAGGGTTTAGGGTAGAGACCCAGTACTTC.

The V call is TRBV12-3 or TRBV12-4, the J call TRBJ2-5; D is tentatively TRBD1 or TRBD2 (5 bases each). Trimming cost V 6 bases and J 5 bases, with 19 bases left between them. This CDR3 is built from 15 residues. Here the CDR3 DNA reads TGTGCCAGCAGGGCCCAGGGTGCCGGGATTGAGACCCAGTACTTC. It translates to CASRAQGAGIETQYF.

The rearrangement uses TRBV4-3 and TRBJ1-2; possible D gene TRBD1, 5 bases. The germline V gene has CDR1 LGHNA and CDR2 YSLEER. The length of the CDR3 is 14 residues. The germline V and J ends were trimmed by 2 bases and 5 bases, with 12 bases remaining between them. The CDR3 nucleotides read TGCGCCAGCAGCCAACCCTGGACATTTTATGGCTACACCTTC. It specifies CASSQPWTFYGYTF.

This sequence joins TRBV27 and TRBJ1-4; D is ambiguous. This CDR3 comprises 13 residues. V was trimmed by 5 bases and J by 6 bases, leaving 10 bases between them. Germline CDR1 and CDR2: MNHEY and SMNVEV (reference sequence). The CDR3 sequence is CASSPQTDEKLFF. The CDR3 bases are TGTGCCAGCAGTCCTCAGACGGATGAAAAACTGTTTTTT.

The rearrangement uses TRBV7-2 and TRBJ2-1, with D unclear. The CDR3 is 14 residues long. Germline CDR1 reads SGHTA; CDR2 reads FQGNSA. The ends were cut back, 3 bases at V and 9 bases at J, with 15 bases in the middle. CDR3 amino acids: CASSFYRRDGEQFF. DNA of the CDR3: TGTGCCAGCAGCTTTTACCGACGTGACGGTGAGCAGTTCTTC.

The sample holds many counts of this clonotype. V usage is TRBV7-2 and J usage is TRBJ2-3; 9 bases are shared with TRBD2. With 5 bases clipped from V and 4 bases from J, the junction kept 7 bases outside the gene matches. Germline V gene lookup returns CDR1 SGHTA and CDR2 FQGNSA. The CDR3 contains 15 residues. The CDR3 loop reads CASSMRGGSSDTQYF. CDR3 in DNA: TGTGCCAGCAGCATGCGGGGGGGCAGCTCAGATACGCAGTATTTT.

The rearrangement uses TRBV2 and TRBJ2-1; 11 bases fit TRBD2. With 5 bases clipped from V and 5 bases from J, the junction kept 5 bases outside the gene matches. Per the germline V gene, CDR1 is SNHLY and CDR2 is FYNNEI. The CDR3 is made up of 15 amino acids. CDR3 sequence: CASSFGTSGNNEQFF. The DNA of the CDR3 is TGTGCCAGCAGTTTCGGGACTAGCGGAAACAATGAGCAGTTCTTC.

In its sample, this clonotype was seen many times. This sequence joins TRBV6-2 or TRBV6-3 and TRBJ1-5; maybe TRBD1 (6 bases). CDR1 and CDR2 from the germline V gene are MNHEY and SVGEGT. V was clipped by 1 base and J by 3 bases, with 13 bases between them. CDR3 length: 16 residues. The CDR3 region is CASSYYFGQSNQPQHF. CDR3 in DNA: TGTGCCAGCAGTTACTATTTCGGACAGTCCAATCAGCCCCAGCATTTT.

The genes are TRBV12-3 or TRBV12-4 and TRBJ2-7; 7 nucleotides match TRBD1. The CDR3 spans 14 residues. V dropped 5 bases and J dropped 4; count of bases not matched to a gene: 8. In DNA, the CDR3 is TGTGCCAGCAGTACCCGACAGGGTGGGTACGAGCAGTACTTC. This gives the protein CASSTRQGGYEQYF.

The rearrangement joins TRBV29-1 to TRBJ2-1; the D gene is possibly TRBD1 (6 bases). Germline CDR1 and CDR2: SQVTM and ANQGSEA. CDR3 length: 14 amino acids. The V end was cut by 5 bases, the J end by 3 bases, with 14 bases between. DNA for the CDR3: TGCAGCGTTTTATCCGGGACAAGCTACAATGAGCAGTTCTTC. As protein: CSVLSGTSYNEQFF.

The chain combines TRBV28 with TRBJ2-7; maybe TRBD2 (6 bases). Germline V gene lookup returns CDR1 MDHEN and CDR2 SYDVKM. V was trimmed by 5 bases and J by 2 bases, leaving 16 bases between them. This CDR3 spans 15 amino acids. The CDR3 DNA sequence: TGTGCCAGCAGTCCTCGACTAGTATCTGCCTACGAGCAGTACTTC. Amino acids: CASSPRLVSAYEQYF.

This clonotype was seen a few times. V gene TRBV2 combines with J gene TRBJ2-1; TRBD2 matches 11 bases. The CDR3 runs 16 residues. Germline V gives CDR1 SNHLY, CDR2 FYNNEI. J was trimmed by 6 bases and V by 0 bases; bases with no gene match: 4. As DNA, the CDR3 is TGTGCCAGCAGTGAAGCGAGGGGGACTAGCGGCAATGAGCAGTTCTTC. It specifies CASSEARGTSGNEQFF. Based on the CDR3 plus reference TRBV2 and TRBJ2-1, the full variable domain is EPEVTQTPSHQVTQMGQEVILRCVPISNHLYFYWYRQILGQKVEFLVSFYNNEISEKSEIFDDQFSVERPDGSNFTLKIRSTKLEDSAMYFCASSEARGTSGNEQFFGPGTRLTVL.

The gene calls are TRBV7-2 and TRBJ2-3; TRBD2 agrees at 7 bases. This CDR3 has 16 amino acids. V was clipped by 1 base and J by 3 bases; unmatched bases: 7. Looked up from germline, CDR1 is SGHTA and CDR2 is FQGNSA. The CDR3 sequence: CASSLGGTSVTDTQYF. CDR3 coding DNA: TGTGCCAGCAGCTTAGGGGGTACTAGCGTTACAGATACGCAGTATTTT.

This clonotype has just a few counts. Germline is not matched at one junction end, which may reflect a read error. The gene calls are TRBV10-3 and TRBJ2-2, with D tentatively TRBD1 (6 bases). This CDR3 region has 15 residues. The V gene's germline CDR1 is ENHRY and CDR2 SYGVKD. In nucleotides, the CDR3 is TGCGCTACGAGGGGGAAGGGGACACACACCGGGGAGCTGTTTTTT. It specifies CATRGKGTHTGELFF.

V usage is TRBV4-2 and J usage is TRBJ2-1, with D tentatively TRBD1 or TRBD2 (6 bases each). Germline CDR1 LGHNA, CDR2 YNFKEQ. The CDR3 runs to 16 residues. V was trimmed by 3 bases and J by 1 base, leaving 13 bases between them. CDR3 bases: TGTGCCAGCAGCCACACGGGGGCGGGATCCTACAATGAGCAGTTCTTC. Its protein product is CASSHTGAGSYNEQFF.

This clonotype was counted between two and nine times. This chain links TRBV4-2 with TRBJ2-3; TRBD1 matches 7 bases. V dropped 2 bases and J dropped 4; count of bases not matched to a gene: 15. The CDR3 contains 18 residues. Germline CDR1 and CDR2: LGHNA and YNFKEQ. The CDR3 DNA reads TGTGCCAGCAGCCAATACGATCGAGGGGGCTCCTGGGCAGATACGCAGTATTTT. Residues: CASSQYDRGGSWADTQYF.

This clonotype has a handful of counts. The chain uses TRBV4-3 and TRBJ2-2; 11 nucleotides line up with TRBD2. Germline-derived CDR1 and CDR2 are LGHNA and YSLEER. CDR3 length: 16 amino acids. The V gene end was trimmed by 4 bases and the J gene end by 6 bases; junction bases not matched to a gene: 7. As DNA, the CDR3 is TGCGCCAGCAGCCTAACGCGACTAGCGGGATCCGGGGAGCTGTTTTTT. Amino acid sequence: CASSLTRLAGSGELFF.

Ten or more counts support this clonotype. The gene calls are TRBV9 and TRBJ2-7; D uncertain. Trimming stripped 0 bases from V and 7 bases from J, with 17 bases between. CDR1 SGDLS and CDR2 YYNGEE come from the germline V gene. The CDR3 runs 15 residues. The CDR3 bases are TGTGCCAGCAGCGTAGGATATTTCGACGGTGGGGAGCAGTACTTC. Its protein product is CASSVGYFDGGEQYF.

The V call is TRBV5-1, the J call TRBJ2-7, with D perhaps given as TRBD1 or TRBD2 (5 bases each). The CDR3 covers 15 residues. The V end lost 4 bases, the J end lost 1 base, and 15 bases lay between the germline ends. Germline loops: CDR1 SGHRS, CDR2 YFSETQ. CDR3 in DNA: TGCGCCAGCAGCCTGGGACCGTCGGTATCCTACGAGCAGTACTTC. Translating it yields CASSLGPSVSYEQYF. Full variable domain (outside the CDR3, taken from reference TRBV5-1 and TRBJ2-7): KAGVTQTPRYLIKTRGQQVTLSCSPISGHRSVSWYQQTPGQGLQFLFEYFSETQRNKGNFPGRFSGRQFSNSRSEMNVSTLELGDSALYLCASSLGPSVSYEQYFGPGTRLTVT.

This clonotype was detected only a few times. The rearrangement links TRBV13 to TRBJ1-1; D remains ambiguous. In germline, CDR1 is PRHDT, CDR2 FYEKMQ (reference sequence). V gave up 4 bases and J gave up 1 base, with 4 bases separating them. The CDR3 length is 12 residues. CDR3 bases: TGTGCCAGCAGCTCGCAGAACACTGAAGCTTTCTTT. Translated: CASSSQNTEAFF.

The chain employs TRBV7-9 and TRBJ2-7; perhaps D is TRBD1 or TRBD2 (5 bases each). The germline gives CDR1 SEHNR, CDR2 FQNEAQ (reference sequence). CDR3 length: 15 residues. Trimming stripped 5 bases from V and 0 bases from J, with 14 bases between. CDR3 in amino acids: CASSPGASSSYEQYF. In nucleotides, the CDR3 is TGTGCCAGCAGCCCCGGGGCGTCGAGCTCCTACGAGCAGTACTTC.